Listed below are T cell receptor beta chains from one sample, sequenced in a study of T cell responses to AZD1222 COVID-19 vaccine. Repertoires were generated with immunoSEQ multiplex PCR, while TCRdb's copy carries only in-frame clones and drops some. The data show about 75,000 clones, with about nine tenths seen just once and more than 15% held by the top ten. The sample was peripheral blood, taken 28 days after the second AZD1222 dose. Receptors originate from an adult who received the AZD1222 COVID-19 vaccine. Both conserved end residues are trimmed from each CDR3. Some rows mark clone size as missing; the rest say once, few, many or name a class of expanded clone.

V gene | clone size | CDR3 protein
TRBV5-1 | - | ASSLPTGNTEAF
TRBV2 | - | ASSESGTGWTEAF
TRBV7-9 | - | ASSLEPIRGPRQDSPLH
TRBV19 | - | ASSDSINSPLH
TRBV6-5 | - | ASSQRQGASEQY
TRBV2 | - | ASSDRDLYSPLH
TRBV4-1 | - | ASSQAGYGYT
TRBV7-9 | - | ASALGVNSPLH
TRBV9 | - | ASKPQGGGYGYT
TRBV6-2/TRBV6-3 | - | ASSRSSYNSPLH
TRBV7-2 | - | ASSTKQTQY
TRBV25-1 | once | ASSDSPGRTTNEKLF
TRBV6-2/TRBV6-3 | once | ASSLIAALTYGYT
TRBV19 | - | ASSNRGDATNEKLF
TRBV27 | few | ASSLREGRGSPLH
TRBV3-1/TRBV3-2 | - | ASSYEGGQPQH
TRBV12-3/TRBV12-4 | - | ASSSLGELF
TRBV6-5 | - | APPGDPGQPQH
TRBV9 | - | ASSGSTLNTEAF
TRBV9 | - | ASSTREGNSPLH
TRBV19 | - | ASSYGVEAF
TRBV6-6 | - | ASSLASVGGNVLT
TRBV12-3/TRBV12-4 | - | ASSVYGNTIY
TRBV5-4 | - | ASSLAWASGEETQY
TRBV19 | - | ASSIRQTTNEKLF
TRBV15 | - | ATSRVGGSAAKNIQY
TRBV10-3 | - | AISKGGSSYNEQF
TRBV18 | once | ASSVGERSFTDTQY
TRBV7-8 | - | ASRGDRGRKNEQF
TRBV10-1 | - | ASSIQGVGNYGYT
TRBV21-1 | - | ASSKPYLQGEFEKLF
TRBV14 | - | ASSQAGGIGELF
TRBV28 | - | ASSGSGAYYNEQF
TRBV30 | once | AWSDTKNRDRRTWYGYT
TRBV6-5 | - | ASIGRVREQY
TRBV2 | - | ASSARTGAYEQY
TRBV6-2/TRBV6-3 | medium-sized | ASSQDTSGANVLT
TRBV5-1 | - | ASSQGRRVDTEAF
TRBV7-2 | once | ASSLGRAHTGELF
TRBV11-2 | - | ASGQAIRETQY
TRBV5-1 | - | ASSSTGAYNEQF
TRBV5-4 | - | ASSLAGLFYGYT